Given below is one TCR beta chain in context. This entry comes from a study of blood T cell repertoires in COVID-19. Overall study context: Both acute and convalescent COVID-19 samples were obtained from the United States, Italy and Spain.

Original processing notes: It was from reference gene primer amplification that nucleated cell counts were estimated. Sequenced by immunoSEQ multiplex PCR; TCRdb stores in-frame clones only, minus some. D and trimming were read from the DNA, whereas the V and J calls and clone size are those reported in that table. This table has about 150,000 clones, about 90% appearing once. The sequenced sample was peripheral blood. This sequence was found in a man over 45 with acute or convalescent COVID-19.

The CDR3 coding sequence is TGTGCCAGCAGCCAAGCTGTGACTAGCGGGAGCTACAATGAGCAGTTCTTC. This gives the protein CASSQAVTSGSYNEQFF. The chain links TRBV4-2 to TRBJ2-1, with 12 bases aligning to TRBD2. Germline V gene data show CDR1 as LGHNA and CDR2 as YNFKEQ. The CDR3 loop spans 17 amino acids. With 1 base clipped from V and 3 bases from J, the junction kept 4 bases outside the gene matches.